Below are 20 T cell receptor beta chains sequenced from a single sample in a study of T cell repertoires in cytomegalovirus infection. These receptors are not linked to any known antigen. TCRdb passed the reads through MiXCR, listing each CDR3 protein once. The sample lists 650,000 to 900,000 distinct CDR3 sequences, approximately 30% seen once, with about an eighth in the top ten. Here the sequenced sample was cultured CD8+ T cells from PBMCs, taken from culture after CMV antigen stimulation. The receptors were gathered from a human donor in good health (CMV status not recorded). Some clones in this sample may be carry-over from other donors' samples.

V usage is TRBV28 and J usage is TRBJ1-1, with TRBD1 as a possible D gene (6 bases). Germline values: CDR1 MDHEN, CDR2 SYDVKM. The ends were cut back, 5 bases at V and 0 bases at J, with 10 bases in the middle. This CDR3 contains 14 residues. The CDR3, as DNA: TGTGCCAGCAGTATGCAGGGGCTGAACACTGAAGCTTTCTTT. This translates into CASSMQGLNTEAFF. Looking up the rest from reference TRBV28 and TRBJ1-1 gives the full variable domain: DVKVTQSSRYLVKRTGEKVFLECVQDMDHENMFWYRQDPGLGLRLIYFSYDVKMKEKGDIPEGYSVSREKKERFSLILESASTNQTSMYLCASSMQGLNTEAFFGQGTRLTVV.

V gene TRBV6-2 or TRBV6-3 combines with J gene TRBJ2-7; D call uncertain. There are 14 residues in the CDR3. V shed 5 bases and J shed 2 bases, with 13 bases lying between them. The germline gives CDR1 MNHEY, CDR2 SVGEGT. CDR3 in amino acids: CASSEPLGTYEQYV. CDR3 sequence (DNA): TGTGCCAGCAGTGAACCGCTTGGTACCTACGAGCAGTACGTC.

This clonotype was picked up many times. This sequence joins TRBV6-1 and TRBJ1-1; no clear D. CDR1 MNHNS and CDR2 SASEGT come from the germline V gene. Trimming took 4 bases from V and 3 from J, leaving 21 bases between them. CDR3 length: 17 amino acids. CDR3 DNA sequence: TGTGCCAGCAGTGCATACATCATAGGATTAAGGCACACTGAAGCTTTCTTT. This sequence encodes CASSAYIIGLRHTEAFF.

This clonotype was picked up a small number of times. J is TRBJ1-5 and V is TRBV27, with TRBD1 matching 10 bases. The CDR3 contains 14 residues. CDR1 and CDR2 (germline): MNHEY, SMNVEV (reference sequence). Trimming removed 7 bases from V and 7 bases from J; junction bases left unmatched: 7. CDR3 coding DNA: TGTGCCAGCAAGAGCGGGACAGGGGTCCAGCCCCAGCATTTT. Translated, it gives CASKSGTGVQPQHF.

This clonotype was seen a handful of times. The chain combines TRBV19 with TRBJ1-5; tentative D call: TRBD1 (5 bases). V was pared by 3 bases and J by 7 bases, with 13 bases between. Germline CDR1 and CDR2: LNHDA and SQIVND (reference sequence). This CDR3 is built from 14 residues. The chain's CDR3 is CASSMNRRRQPQHF. For the CDR3, the DNA is TGTGCCAGTAGTATGAACAGGAGGCGCCAGCCCCAGCATTTT.

The chain employs TRBV6-6 and TRBJ2-3; D call uncertain. This CDR3 is 13 amino acids long. The germline V and J ends were trimmed by 0 bases and 4 bases, with 5 bases remaining between them. The germline CDR1 and CDR2 sequences are MNHNY and SVGAGI (reference sequence). The CDR3 DNA follows: TGTGCCAGCAGTTACTCACACGCAGATACGCAGTATTTT. This translates into CASSYSHADTQYF.

This clonotype was detected once. The genes are TRBV4-3 and TRBJ2-6; D gene ambiguous. Germline V gene data show CDR1 as LGHNA and CDR2 as YSLEER. The CDR3 totals 15 residues. The ends were cut back, 0 bases at V and 2 bases at J, with 5 bases in the middle. The CDR3 region is CASSQDGAGANVLTF. CDR3 nucleotide sequence: TGCGCCAGCAGCCAAGATGGGGCTGGGGCCAACGTCCTGACTTTC.

In this sample, this clonotype turned up many times. This rearrangement joins TRBV6-5 to TRBJ1-2, with 9 bases identical to TRBD1. V dropped 1 base and J dropped 5; count of bases not matched to a gene: 5. Germline CDR1 reads MNHEY; CDR2 reads SVGAGI. The CDR3 runs to 15 residues. CDR3 loop: CASSYLGQGYYGYTF. CDR3 bases: TGTGCCAGCAGTTACTTGGGACAGGGCTATTATGGCTACACCTTC.

To note about this clonotype: Given a much more abundant clone one base away, this may be a read error. The chain employs TRBV7-6 and TRBJ1-4; 7 nucleotides line up with TRBD1. The CDR3 extends over 17 amino acids. CDR1 SGHVS and CDR2 FNYEAQ come from the germline V gene. Written as DNA, the CDR3 is TGTTCCAGCAGCTTCACGTCCCGCGACAGGGTTAATGAAAAACTGTTTTTT. Translated, it gives CSSSFTSRDRVNEKLFF.

This clonotype was detected once. This may be a read error, as it is one base from a much larger clone. The V and J genes are TRBV7-4 and TRBJ1-2; 10 nucleotides match TRBD1. Trimming removed 3 bases from V and 3 bases from J; junction bases left unmatched: 7. The CDR3 is made up of 16 amino acids. Germline V gene lookup returns CDR1 SGHVT and CDR2 SQSDAQ. The CDR3 reads CASSFLGTGDHYGYTF. CDR3 nucleotide sequence: TGTGCCAGCAGCTTCCTTGGGACAGGGGATCACTATGGCTACACCTTC.

The rearrangement uses TRBV27 and TRBJ2-7; D tentatively reads TRBD1 or TRBD2 (5 bases each). The CDR3 is 14 residues long. V lost 6 bases and J 0 bases, leaving 12 bases between the germline ends. Germline V gene sequence: CDR1 MNHEY, CDR2 SMNVEV (reference sequence). CDR3 loop: CASSRLGTSYEQYF. CDR3 DNA sequence: TGTGCCAGCAGCCGGTTGGGGACCTCCTACGAGCAGTACTTC.

This clonotype was seen a single time. A much larger clone lies a single base off, so this may be a read error. V gene TRBV7-8 combines with J gene TRBJ2-3; 8 nucleotides match TRBD2. CDR1 and CDR2 from the germline V gene are SGHVS and FQNEAQ. This CDR3 comprises 17 residues. The CDR3 DNA reads TGTGCCAGCCGGGACGGGGGGGACAAGACTAGCACAGATACGCGGTATTTT. It yields the protein CASRDGGDKTSTDTRYF.

This chain joins TRBV5-8 and TRBJ2-2; D unresolved. The V end lost 1 base, the J end lost 10 bases, and 2 bases lay between the germline ends. Germline V gene sequence: CDR1 SGHTS, CDR2 YDEGEE. The CDR3 totals 10 residues. The CDR3 is CASSLLELFF. The CDR3, as DNA: TGTGCCAGCAGCTTGTTGGAGCTGTTTTTT.

The sample holds a few counts of this clonotype. The rearrangement joins TRBV27 to TRBJ2-7, with 7 bases fitting TRBD1. CDR3 length equals 16 residues. From germline, CDR1 is MNHEY and CDR2 SMNVEV (reference sequence). V shed 5 bases, J shed 5 bases, and the junction held 15 bases outside the gene matches. As DNA, the CDR3 is TGTGCCAGCAGTCGAGGGACAGCCTTTCCCCGTGACGAGCAGTACTTC. Translating gives CASSRGTAFPRDEQYF.

Many counts were recorded for this clonotype. CDR3 bases: TGTGCCAGCAGCTTAAACTTCAGAGACAGGGAGAAAGAGACCCAGTACTTC. Translated, it gives CASSLNFRDREKETQYF. The chain links TRBV7-6 to TRBJ2-5; 7 nucleotides align to TRBD1. There are 17 residues in the CDR3. V lost 2 bases and J lost 3; bases outside the gene matches: 12. Germline V gene sequence: CDR1 SGHVS, CDR2 FNYEAQ.

The chain links TRBV27 to TRBJ1-1; 9 bases align to TRBD1. Germline values: CDR1 MNHEY, CDR2 SMNVEV (reference sequence). The CDR3 length is 13 residues. V lost 8 bases and J lost 6; bases outside the gene matches: 7. DNA for the CDR3: TGTGCCAGCGGACCGGACAGGGGACCTGAAGCTTTCTTT. This gives the protein CASGPDRGPEAFF.

This clonotype was counted between two and nine times. V usage is TRBV5-1 and J usage is TRBJ1-1; D not resolved. The CDR3 is 15 residues long. The germline gives CDR1 SGHRS, CDR2 YFSETQ. Between the trimmed V and J ends, which lost 2 bases and 0 bases, there was a span of 11 bases. The CDR3 sequence: CASSFRNLMNTEAFF. DNA of the CDR3: TGCGCCAGCAGCTTCAGGAACCTTATGAACACTGAAGCTTTCTTT.

CDR3 nucleotides: TGTGCCAGCAGCCCCCCAGGCGGGTTAATAGATACGCAGTATTTT. Encoded protein: CASSPPGGLIDTQYF. The chain joins TRBV13 to TRBJ2-3, with D maybe TRBD2 (5 bases). CDR1 is PRHDT, CDR2 FYEKMQ, per germline (reference sequence). The CDR3 is 15 residues long. The V end was cut by 5 bases, the J end by 5 bases, with 17 bases between.

This clonotype has ten or more counts. The J gene is TRBJ2-6, the V gene TRBV5-4; 8 bases are shared with TRBD2. The V gene's germline CDR1 is SGHNT and CDR2 YYREEE (reference sequence). V shed 1 base and J 0 bases; nucleotides not matched to a gene: 12. This CDR3 region has 20 residues. CDR3 sequence reads: CASSLLPRGGFLSGANVLTF. The CDR3 DNA reads TGTGCCAGCAGCTTGCTACCCCGGGGGGGTTTCCTCTCTGGGGCCAACGTCCTGACTTTC.

V and J are TRBV6-5 and TRBJ2-5; D ambiguous. With 0 bases removed from V and 5 bases from J, the gap between germline ends came to 7 bases. The CDR3 sequence is 13 residues long. Germline loops: CDR1 MNHEY, CDR2 SVGAGI. The CDR3 DNA is TGTGCCAGCAGTTACTCGAGTCCTGAGACCCAGTACTTC. This gives the protein CASSYSSPETQYF.